This T cell receptor beta chain was recovered during a study of T cell responses to AZD1222 COVID-19 vaccine (dated by TCRdb to the early 2020s). Regarding the study in general: AZD1222 recipients with second doses at about 4 weeks or about 12 weeks were pooled, because spike-specific TCR depth and breadth did not differ between schedules. Trial participants were enrolled into age subgroups of 18-55, 56-69 and 70-plus years, which contained 148, 28 and 57 TCR-sequenced participants, respectively. TCR sequencing was performed for about 240 trial participants, of whom about 200 were given two doses of AZD1222 and 26 were given two doses of MenACWY control vaccine.

General study outcomes and caveats: The 56-69-year group was small, and its depth increase did not reach significance, likely because of low power. Nearly half of unique spike-specific TCRs reportedly recognized epitopes outside regions mutated in the B.1.351 and B.1.1.7 variants. Conclusions about previously exposed vaccinees are limited, since just six AZD1222 recipients were seropositive for SARS-CoV-2 at baseline. A significant rise in spike-specific TCR breadth and depth was observed after two AZD1222 doses relative to day 0 and relative to MenACWY recipients. Participants were mostly white British and included more females than males, and it was suggested by the authors that clonal diversity may have been underestimated. Vaccine-associated CD4 TCRs spanned the whole spike protein, with dominant responses in regions 160-218 and 743-854. Because no day 14 peak-response samples were available, the repertoires could be characterized only after the peak T cell response.

The time point label, read with the paper, signifies: baseline before first vaccination. The vaccinee samples were drawn from two UK trials, COV001 and COV002, one of which was a single-blind randomized controlled phase 2/3 trial testing AZD1222 (ChAdOx1 nCoV-19) in healthy adults. Trial participant PBMC samples were collected at day 0 and day 28 after the second dose for TCRbeta chain sequencing. The CDR3 regions of human TCRbeta chains were analyzed by immunosequencing. In the authors' own workflow: TCRs in the repertoires were matched against a reference library of SARS-CoV-2-specific TCRs that had been generated with the MIRA antigen-specificity platform. Breadth meant the fraction of unique TCRs that were SARS-CoV-2-associated, whereas depth meant the fraction of total T cells that were SARS-CoV-2-associated. Using the MIRA data, every spike-specific TCR was mapped to the spike region that the TCR reacted to and assigned to either a CD4 or a CD8 class. Log10-transformed breadth and depth values were compared by one-way ANOVA with Sidak's multiple comparisons tests. TCRdb re-hosts the immuneACCESS table, in-frame sequences only. Its copies lack some clones; in the studies checked, an unresolved V gene accounts for under half of them, and the cause for the rest is not known. That table furnishes V, J and clone size, whereas the DNA furnished D and trimming. The table for this sample lists over 150,000 clones; approximately 90% of them were counted only once. The ten biggest clones cover roughly 6% of the sample.

A note on this clone: Its antigen is unknown. The input lacks base qualities; no much larger clone sits a single base away.

From its cysteine to its phenylalanine, the CDR3 spans 16 amino acids. Solely the CDR3 DNA is kept, with 48 bases framed from the first base. The germline V gene (reference sequence) provides CDR1 LGHDT and CDR2 YNNKEL. V lost 4 bases and J lost 0 bases; the stretch between them is 16 bases long. The rearranged segments are TRBV3-1 (or the pseudogene TRBV3-2) and TRBJ2-7, with no D gene named confidently. The sequencing used peripheral blood, collected on day 0 of AZD1222 vaccination. This receptor was obtained from an adult in good health. The CDR3: CASSPPGQASSYEQYF. DNA sequence: TGTGCCAGCAGCCCCCCTGGGCAGGCAAGCTCCTACGAGCAGTACTTC.